This is a list of T cell receptor beta chains from one sample in a study of CD8 T cells in Susac syndrome. TCRdb re-derived calls from the immunoSEQ multiplex PCR reads in MiXCR, one entry per CDR3 protein. The sample yields about 80,000 distinct CDR3 sequences, approximately 93% seen once. The specimen was CD8+ T cells from PBMCs. These TCRs come from a human donor with Susac syndrome. Each CDR3 is given with its conserved first and last residue. D genes are given only for firm matches. Not every row has a clone size; where given, it reads once, few, many or a size class.

CDR3 length	clone size	D gene	J gene	V gene	CDR3 protein	CDR3 DNA
14	once	-	TRBJ1-2	TRBV5-4	CASSLGMQGQGYTF	TGTGCCAGCAGCTTGGGTATGCAGGGACAAGGCTACACCTTC
14	-	-	TRBJ2-7	TRBV7-9	CASRSPEGAYEQYF	TGTGCCAGCAGGAGCCCGGAAGGGGCCTACGAGCAGTACTTC
14	-	-	TRBJ2-5	TRBV5-1	CASSLEAGQETQYF	TGCGCCAGCAGCTTGGAGGCAGGGCAAGAGACCCAGTACTTC
12	-	-	TRBJ1-1	TRBV5-4	CASNLGRTEAFF	TGTGCCAGCAACCTTGGACGGACTGAAGCTTTCTTT
15	few	-	TRBJ1-1	TRBV19	CASSPQDKEETEAFF	TGTGCCAGTAGCCCACAGGATAAGGAAGAGACTGAAGCTTTCTTT
13	-	TRBD1	TRBJ1-1	TRBV30	CAWDRAGNTEAFF	TGTGCCTGGGACAGGGCCGGGAACACTGAAGCTTTCTTT
17	-	TRBD2	TRBJ2-5	TRBV7-8	CASSLALLAGVEETQYF	TGTGCCAGCAGCTTAGCCCTACTAGCGGGAGTAGAAGAGACCCAGTACTTC
15	-	TRBD1	TRBJ2-2	TRBV12-3/TRBV12-4	CAMGKGGGYTGELFF	TGTGCCATGGGGAAAGGGGGCGGGTACACCGGGGAGCTGTTTTTT
16	-	TRBD1	TRBJ1-4	TRBV4-1	CASSQVGTALVEKLFF	TGCGCCAGCAGCCAAGTTGGGACAGCTCTGGTGGAAAAACTGTTTTTT
17	-	TRBD2	TRBJ2-2	TRBV27	CASRLAGVGLVAGELFF	TGTGCCAGCAGACTAGCGGGGGTTGGGTTAGTGGCCGGGGAGCTGTTTTTT
15	-	TRBD1	TRBJ1-1	TRBV27	CASRERKGAQTEAFF	TGTGCCAGCAGGGAACGAAAGGGGGCCCAAACTGAAGCTTTCTTT
15	-	TRBD2	TRBJ2-5	TRBV4-2	CASSKAGGGMETQYF	TGTGCCAGCTCAAAAGCGGGAGGAGGGATGGAGACCCAGTACTTC
10	-	-	TRBJ2-1	TRBV30	CAWSRSEQFF	TGTGCCTGGAGTAGGTCGGAGCAGTTCTTC
17	-	-	TRBJ2-1	TRBV20-1	CSAREGRADTYYNEQFF	TGCAGTGCTAGAGAGGGGCGGGCGGACACTTACTACAATGAGCAGTTCTTC
14	-	-	TRBJ2-3	TRBV29-1	CSVLAGASTDTQYF	TGCAGCGTGCTGGCAGGGGCATCTACAGATACGCAGTATTTT
16	-	TRBD1	TRBJ2-7	TRBV29-1	CSVTLMTGGASYEQYF	TGCAGCGTTACCCTTATGACAGGGGGCGCTTCCTACGAGCAGTACTTC
15	once	-	TRBJ2-7	TRBV10-3	CAISEEEGLPYEQYF	TGTGCCATCAGTGAGGAGGAGGGATTGCCCTACGAGCAGTACTTC
18	-	TRBD2	TRBJ2-5	TRBV5-1	CASSLRLTPGLAQETQYF	TGCGCCAGCAGCTTGAGGTTAACCCCGGGACTAGCACAAGAGACCCAGTACTTC
12	-	-	TRBJ1-2	TRBV13	CASTSQGYGYTF	TGTGCCAGCACAAGTCAGGGCTATGGCTACACCTTC
12	-	-	TRBJ1-5	TRBV27	CASSFNNQPQHF	TGTGCCAGCAGTTTCAACAATCAGCCCCAGCATTTT
12	-	-	TRBJ1-1	TRBV3-1	CASSKGYTEAFF	TGTGCCAGCAGCAAGGGGTACACTGAAGCTTTCTTT
17	-	-	TRBJ2-7	TRBV7-6	CASSPMREIPNSYEQYF	TGTGCCAGCAGCCCAATGAGGGAAATACCAAACTCCTACGAGCAGTACTTC
12	-	-	TRBJ1-2	TRBV6-4	CASRADSYGYTF	TGTGCCAGCAGGGCTGACTCGTATGGCTACACCTTC
13	-	TRBD1	TRBJ2-7	TRBV29-1	CSVGRGYSYEQYF	TGCAGCGTTGGCAGGGGGTACTCCTACGAGCAGTACTTC
18	-	TRBD1	TRBJ2-1	TRBV15	CATSRVGMDRYSYNEQFF	TGTGCCACCAGCAGAGTGGGGATGGACAGGTACTCCTACAATGAGCAGTTCTTC
15	-	-	TRBJ2-5	TRBV7-8	CASSSSPIGQETQYF	TGTGCCAGCAGCTCATCACCCATAGGACAAGAGACCCAGTACTTC
13	-	-	TRBJ1-6	TRBV2	CASSQGHNSPLHF	TGTGCCAGCAGTCAGGGCCATAATTCACCCCTCCACTTT
16	-	-	TRBJ2-1	TRBV4-2	CASSHLATESYNEQFF	TGTGCCAGCAGCCACCTTGCGACTGAATCCTACAATGAGCAGTTCTTC
15	-	TRBD1	TRBJ1-1	TRBV10-3	CAISDPGQGGTEAFF	TGTGCCATCAGTGATCCGGGACAGGGAGGGACTGAAGCTTTCTTT
17	-	-	TRBJ2-6	TRBV7-8	CASSLIPTSSGANVLTF	TGTGCCAGCAGCTTAATACCCACGAGCTCTGGGGCCAACGTCCTGACTTTC
12	-	TRBD1	TRBJ1-1	TRBV5-6	CASVGQGTEAFF	TGTGCCAGCGTGGGACAGGGAACTGAAGCTTTCTTT
11	-	-	TRBJ1-1	TRBV29-1	CSVPRATEAFF	TGCAGCGTGCCCCGGGCCACTGAAGCTTTCTTT
16	-	TRBD1	TRBJ2-5	TRBV29-1	CSARGREQGAAETQYF	TGCAGCGCCAGGGGTAGGGAACAGGGGGCGGCGGAGACCCAGTACTTC
17	-	TRBD2	TRBJ2-3	TRBV29-1	CSALGLAGGQNTDTQYF	TGCAGCGCACTCGGACTAGCGGGGGGACAAAACACAGATACGCAGTATTTT
16	-	-	TRBJ2-4	TRBV28	CASSEQGGVAKNIQYF	TGTGCCAGCAGTGAACAGGGTGGGGTGGCCAAAAACATTCAGTACTTC
19	-	TRBD1	TRBJ2-7	TRBV3-1	CASSQERVGGLIAYYEQYF	TGTGCCAGCAGCCAAGAGCGGGTAGGGGGCTTGATCGCTTACTACGAGCAGTACTTC
14	-	-	TRBJ2-2	TRBV15	CATSGATGTGELFF	TGTGCCACCAGCGGGGCAACAGGGACCGGGGAGCTGTTTTTT
15	-	-	TRBJ2-7	TRBV4-3	CASSQDRGRTYEQYF	TGCGCCAGCAGCCAAGATCGGGGCAGGACCTACGAGCAGTACTTC
14	-	-	TRBJ2-7	TRBV4-3	CASSQDEDSYEQYF	TGCGCCAGCAGCCAAGATGAAGACAGCTACGAGCAGTACTTC
14	-	-	TRBJ2-7	TRBV11-3	CASSFVGGRTEQYF	TGTGCCAGCAGCTTTGTCGGAGGGCGGACCGAGCAGTACTTC
20	-	TRBD2	TRBJ2-5	TRBV3-1	CASSPYHRRREDEHQETQYF	TGTGCCAGCAGCCCCTATCATCGGCGGCGGGAGGATGAGCACCAAGAGACCCAGTACTTC
13	-	TRBD2	TRBJ2-5	TRBV12-3/TRBV12-4	CASSTQGGETQYF	TGTGCCAGCAGTACGCAGGGAGGGGAGACCCAGTACTTC
13	-	-	TRBJ1-1	TRBV27	CASSHGELLEAFF	TGTGCCTCCTCCCACGGCGAACTGTTGGAAGCTTTCTTT
13	-	TRBD1	TRBJ1-1	TRBV10-2	CASRTGGGTEAFF	TGCGCCAGCAGAACAGGGGGAGGAACTGAAGCTTTCTTT
13	-	TRBD2	TRBJ2-1	TRBV29-1	CSVDGTSGNEQFF	TGCAGCGTTGATGGGACTAGCGGAAATGAGCAGTTCTTC
14	once	TRBD1	TRBJ1-5	TRBV6-2/TRBV6-3	CASHTGTGAQPQHF	TGTGCCAGCCACACCGGGACAGGGGCGCAGCCCCAGCATTTT
14	once	TRBD2	TRBJ2-3	TRBV29-1	CSVEDQTSVDTQYF	TGCAGCGTTGAAGATCAAACTAGCGTGGATACGCAGTATTTT
13	-	-	TRBJ1-2	TRBV5-8	CASSRGGNYGYTF	TGTGCCAGCAGCCGGGGGGGGAACTATGGCTACACCTTC
13	-	-	TRBJ2-7	TRBV12-3/TRBV12-4	CASSLGSNDEQYF	TGTGCCAGCAGTTTGGGGAGTAACGACGAGCAGTACTTC
15	-	-	TRBJ2-5	TRBV15	CATSRDQWLVETQYF	TGTGCCACCAGCAGAGATCAGTGGCTCGTAGAGACCCAGTACTTC
16	-	TRBD1	TRBJ2-1	TRBV18	CASSPAFQGDSVEQFF	TGTGCCAGCTCACCAGCTTTTCAGGGGGATTCGGTTGAGCAGTTCTTC
15	-	TRBD2	TRBJ2-7	TRBV7-9	CASSLARAGLYEQYF	TGTGCCAGCAGCTTAGCGAGAGCGGGATTATACGAGCAGTACTTC
15	-	-	TRBJ1-2	TRBV28	CASSLFRQGYYGYTF	TGTGCCAGCAGTTTATTTCGCCAGGGGTACTATGGCTACACCTTC
14	-	-	TRBJ2-7	TRBV5-4	CASSLASNPYEQYF	TGTGCCAGCAGCTTGGCCTCAAACCCCTACGAGCAGTACTTC